A selection of T cell receptor beta chains follows, all from one sample in a study of blood T cell repertoires in COVID-19. Only in-frame clones appear in the TCRdb table, and some are missing; sequencing was by immunoSEQ multiplex PCR. The sample lists approximately 150,000 clones; approximately 90% were seen once. The sequenced material came from peripheral blood. The receptors come from a human donor in a cohort sampled during active COVID-19. Each CDR3 is given with its conserved first and last residue. The D gene is left open where the match is weak.

.	TRBV5-1	TRBJ2-3	CASSAQSQVQETQYF	TGCGCCAGCAGCGCCCAGTCTCAGGTCCAGGAAACGCAGTATTTT
.	TRBV19	TRBJ1-5	CASSIGPGTLNQPQHF	TGTGCCAGTAGTATAGGCCCCGGTACCTTAAATCAGCCCCAGCATTTT
TRBD1	TRBV19	TRBJ2-3	CASSITGTGGRRADTQYF	TGTGCCAGTAGTATCACCGGGACAGGGGGCCGAAGGGCAGATACGCAGTATTTT
.	TRBV5-1	TRBJ2-7	CASSAVQGFSYEQYF	TGCGCCAGCAGCGCGGTACAGGGTTTCTCCTACGAGCAGTACTTC
TRBD1	TRBV9	TRBJ1-2	CASSVEGQGRAGYTF	TGTGCCAGCAGCGTCGAAGGACAGGGGAGGGCTGGCTACACCTTC
.	TRBV6-1	TRBJ1-6	CASSELSPLHF	TGTGCCAGCAGTGAACTGTCACCCCTCCACTTT
TRBD1	TRBV10-3	TRBJ1-3	CATRGQGAAGNTIYF	TGTGCCACCCGAGGACAGGGGGCGGCTGGAAACACCATATATTTT
TRBD2	TRBV7-8	TRBJ2-1	CASSLFPSGGVFSNEQFF	TGTGCCAGCAGCTTATTTCCTAGCGGGGGGGTTTTTAGTAATGAGCAGTTCTTC
TRBD2	TRBV7-2	TRBJ2-7	CASSPGLAEAYEQYF	TGTGCCAGCAGCCCGGGACTAGCGGAGGCCTACGAGCAGTACTTC
TRBD1	TRBV7-3	TRBJ1-1	CASSLTDRGEAFF	TGTGCCAGCAGCTTAACGGACAGGGGGGAAGCTTTCTTT
TRBD2	TRBV5-4	TRBJ2-7	CASSSRTSGSWTYEQYF	TGTGCCAGCAGCAGCCGGACTAGCGGGAGCTGGACCTACGAGCAGTACTTC
TRBD2	TRBV27	TRBJ2-7	CASRPTTSGSFYEQYF	TGTGCCAGCAGACCCACGACTAGCGGGAGTTTCTACGAGCAGTACTTC
.	TRBV19	TRBJ2-1	CASSIDLALAEQFF	TGTGCCAGTAGTATAGACCTAGCCTTGGCTGAGCAGTTCTTC
TRBD1	TRBV29-1	TRBJ1-1	CSVEQGAYTEAFF	TGCAGCGTTGAACAGGGGGCATACACTGAAGCTTTCTTT
TRBD1	TRBV28	TRBJ1-5	CASSSSQGAVGNQPQHF	TGTGCCAGCAGTTCGTCCCAGGGGGCGGTGGGCAATCAGCCCCAGCATTTT
TRBD2	TRBV6-2/TRBV6-3	TRBJ2-7	CASSFTPSGGSYEQYF	TGTGCCAGCAGTTTCACCCCTAGCGGGGGGAGCTACGAGCAGTACTTC
.	TRBV28	TRBJ1-6	CASSSSQGSYNSPLHF	TGTGCCAGCAGTTCCTCACAGGGCTCCTATAATTCACCCCTCCACTTT
.	TRBV30	TRBJ1-2	CAWSQRTNYGYTF	TGTGCCTGGAGTCAGCGAACCAACTATGGCTACACCTTC
TRBD2	TRBV18	TRBJ2-7	CASSPRTSGSSYEQYF	TGTGCCAGCTCACCACGGACTAGCGGGAGCTCCTACGAGCAGTACTTC
.	TRBV4-1	TRBJ2-2	CASSQDPAGPYTGELFF	TGCGCCAGCAGCCAAGATCCGGCAGGTCCTTACACCGGGGAGCTGTTTTTT
.	TRBV5-1	TRBJ2-1	CASSFRGIRSGDHNEQFF	TGCGCCAGCAGCTTCCGCGGAATAAGGTCGGGAGACCACAATGAGCAGTTCTTC
.	TRBV7-3	TRBJ1-6	CASSFPQLGGSPLHF	TGTGCCAGCAGCTTCCCACAGCTGGGGGGGTCACCCCTCCACTTT
TRBD2	TRBV5-6	TRBJ2-1	CASSLSGIEQFF	TGTGCCAGCAGCTTGAGCGGGATAGAGCAGTTCTTC
TRBD1	TRBV11-3	TRBJ2-7	CASPATMTTGPYYEQYF	TGTGCCAGCCCCGCAACTATGACGACAGGGCCCTACTACGAGCAGTACTTC
TRBD2	TRBV3-1/TRBV3-2	TRBJ2-3	CASSQHTSGGADTQYF	TGTGCCAGCAGCCAACACACTAGCGGGGGCGCAGATACGCAGTATTTT